These T cell receptor beta chains were read from a single sample in a study of blood T cells in healthy people across ages. TCRdb analysed the 5' RACE reads with MiXCR anew, one entry per CDR3 protein. Of 780,000 or so distinct CDR3 sequences in the sample, roughly three fifths were seen once. The specimen sequenced was blood. Source of these receptors: a man aged 40-50 years in good health. Both conserved end residues are part of each CDR3. The D gene is left open where the match is weak. Clone size is given for some rows only: seen once, a few or many times, or a class if the clone is expanded.

TRBV29-1	NA	TRBD2	TRBJ2-7	TGCAGCACGCAGACTAGCGGGAGACTCGACGAGCAGTACTTC	CSTQTSGRLDEQYF
TRBV28	NA	NA	TRBJ2-7	TGTGCCAGCAGTTCTTTAGCGGCGGGCTACGAGCAGTACTTC	CASSSLAAGYEQYF
TRBV7-9	NA	NA	TRBJ1-4	TGTGCCAGCAGCTTCATCCCACTCAAGGAAGACGAGGGGGAACTGTTTTTT	CASSFIPLKEDEGELFF
TRBV20-1	few	NA	TRBJ1-1	TGCAGTGCTAGAGAGGCGGGAAGGGTAAGCACTGAAGCTTTCTTT	CSAREAGRVSTEAFF
TRBV7-8	NA	NA	TRBJ2-3	TGTGCCAGCAGTCGCAGGGACCCGGGCTGGGATACGCAGTATTTT	CASSRRDPGWDTQYF
TRBV5-1	NA	TRBD1	TRBJ1-6	TGCGCCAGCAGCTCGCAAATCGAAGGGGGCAATTCACCCCTCCACTTT	CASSSQIEGGNSPLHF
TRBV4-3	NA	TRBD1	TRBJ2-3	TGCGCCAGCAGCCAAGATACAGGGGCTAGCACAGATACGCAGTATTTT	CASSQDTGASTDTQYF
TRBV29-1	NA	TRBD2	TRBJ2-1	TGCAGCGTTGAAGTCTACCTTACTAGCGTTGAGCAGTTCTTC	CSVEVYLTSVEQFF
TRBV7-9	few	NA	TRBJ1-2	TGTGCCAGCAGCTTAGTAGCAGGGGACTATGGCTACACCTTC	CASSLVAGDYGYTF
TRBV3-1	NA	TRBD1	TRBJ1-2	TGTGCCAGCAGGCGACAGGGGGCAGGTGGCTACACCTTC	CASRRQGAGGYTF
TRBV4-3	NA	NA	TRBJ2-4	TGCGCCAGCAGCCAAGAGGCAGGGTGGACGGACATTCAGTACTTC	CASSQEAGWTDIQYF
TRBV29-1	NA	NA	TRBJ2-7	TGCAGCGTTGAACCACAGGGCAGGATCGAGCAGTACTTC	CSVEPQGRIEQYF
TRBV7-8	NA	TRBD1	TRBJ2-1	TGTGCCAGCAGCCCCACCTGGGACAGGGTATGGAATGAGCAGTTCTTC	CASSPTWDRVWNEQFF
TRBV14	NA	NA	TRBJ2-1	TGTGCCAGCAGCCAAGTTGTGGGGGGGCCCCAGTTCTTC	CASSQVVGGPQFF
TRBV13	NA	TRBD2	TRBJ2-7	TGTGCCAGCAGCCTGGGACTAGCGGGAGTTAAGGAGTACAATGAGCAGTACTTC	CASSLGLAGVKEYNEQYF
TRBV2	NA	TRBD1	TRBJ1-5	TGTGCCAGCAGATCAGACAGGGGTAGCAATCAGCCCCAGCATTTT	CASRSDRGSNQPQHF
TRBV7-2	NA	TRBD2	TRBJ2-1	TGTGCCAGCAGCTTAGGTAGGGCGGGAGTGGGGGAGCAGTTCTTC	CASSLGRAGVGEQFF
TRBV29-1	NA	NA	TRBJ2-3	TGCAGCGTTGCTAGCACAGCCAACACAGATACGCAGTATTTT	CSVASTANTDTQYF
TRBV5-1	once	NA	TRBJ1-1	TGCGCCAGCAGCTTGCGGACAGCGAACACTGAAGCTTTCTTT	CASSLRTANTEAFF
TRBV28	NA	TRBD1	TRBJ1-5	TGTGCCAGCAGTTTCATGGGACAGTTTAATCAGCCCCAGCATTTT	CASSFMGQFNQPQHF
TRBV29-1	NA	TRBD2	TRBJ2-7	TGCAGCGTTGAAGGGGGGGGGTACGAGCAGTACTTC	CSVEGGGYEQYF
TRBV7-9	NA	NA	TRBJ2-1	TGTGCCAGCAGCTTGGAGCAGGCGTCCTACAATGAGCAGTTCTTC	CASSLEQASYNEQFF
TRBV6-4	NA	NA	TRBJ1-6	TGTGCCAGCAGTGAGGCAGTGGGGAATTCACCCCTCCACTTT	CASSEAVGNSPLHF
TRBV24-1	NA	NA	TRBJ2-5	TGTGCCACCAGTGATCCCGGTGGGCTCATGGGGGAGACCCAGTACTTC	CATSDPGGLMGETQYF
TRBV7-2	NA	NA	TRBJ2-7	TGTGCCAGCAGCCCCCAAATCGACCGTACATACACGTCCTACGAGCAGTACTTC	CASSPQIDRTYTSYEQYF
TRBV3-1	NA	NA	TRBJ1-1	TGTGCCAGCAGGCAACAGGAATGGAACACTGAAGCTTTCTTT	CASRQQEWNTEAFF
TRBV9	NA	TRBD1	TRBJ2-7	TGTGCCAGCAGCTCAAGCGCGACAGGGGGGTCCTACGAGCAGTACTTC	CASSSSATGGSYEQYF
TRBV3-1	NA	NA	TRBJ2-3	TGTGCCAGCAGCCAAGTAACACTGCCCACAGATACGCAGTATTTT	CASSQVTLPTDTQYF
TRBV20-1	NA	TRBD1	TRBJ1-2	TGCAGTGCTTTGGGACAGGGACACTATGGCTACACCTTC	CSALGQGHYGYTF
TRBV4-1	NA	NA	TRBJ1-4	TGCGCCAGCAGCCAAGAATTTCCTCCCCTGTGGGAAAAACTGTTTTTT	CASSQEFPPLWEKLFF
TRBV18	NA	TRBD2	TRBJ2-7	TGTGCCAGCTCACCACCTGGACTAGTTGGCGAGCAGTACTTC	CASSPPGLVGEQYF
TRBV24-1	NA	NA	TRBJ2-7	TGTGCCATGGCCCCTGTTGGCACTCTGGGCGAGCAGTACTTC	CAMAPVGTLGEQYF
TRBV28	NA	TRBD1	TRBJ2-4	TGTGCCAGCAGTCCGATTCCGGGACAGGGAGCCAAAAACATTCAGTACTTC	CASSPIPGQGAKNIQYF
TRBV29-1	NA	NA	TRBJ2-1	TGCAGCGTTGGGGCCAGAAACAATGAGCAGTTCTTC	CSVGARNNEQFF
TRBV7-2	few	NA	TRBJ2-3	TGTGCCAGCAGCTTGGACGCTGCAGATACGCAGTATTTT	CASSLDAADTQYF
TRBV28	NA	NA	TRBJ2-7	TGTGCCAGCTGGAGGTCCGGGGACACGGGCGAGCAGTACTTC	CASWRSGDTGEQYF
TRBV5-1	NA	TRBD1	TRBJ2-5	TGCGCCAGCAGCCCCGGGACAGGGGGTTCGGAGACCCAGTACTTC	CASSPGTGGSETQYF
TRBV28	once	TRBD2	TRBJ2-3	TGTGCCAGCACCCGGGGGGACTCGAATTGGGGGGATACGCAGTATTTT	CASTRGDSNWGDTQYF
TRBV9	NA	NA	TRBJ2-3	TGTGCCAGCAGCAAAGGGTGGAGCACAGATACGCAGTATTTT	CASSKGWSTDTQYF
TRBV3-1	NA	NA	TRBJ2-1	TGTGCCAGCAGTCTACCGACCTCCTACAATGAGCAGTTCTTC	CASSLPTSYNEQFF
TRBV5-6	NA	TRBD2	TRBJ2-7	TGTGCCAGCAGCCGGGCCGGGACTAGCGGGAGAAAGTACTTC	CASSRAGTSGRKYF
TRBV12-3/TRBV12-4	few	NA	TRBJ2-7	TGTGCCAGCAGTTTTAGGGAGTACGAGCAGTACTTC	CASSFREYEQYF
TRBV29-1	NA	NA	TRBJ2-7	TGCAGCGTTACCCGGGACTTGAAGGATGAGCGGTACTTC	CSVTRDLKDERYF
TRBV20-1	NA	NA	TRBJ2-5	TGCAGTGCTAGAACCCAGACCGGAGAGACCCAGTACTTC	CSARTQTGETQYF
TRBV4-1	once	NA	TRBJ2-7	TGCGCCAGCAGCCAAGATTATTTCAGGGGCGCGATGAGGTACGTGCAGTACTTC	CASSQDYFRGAMRYVQYF
TRBV3-1	once	NA	TRBJ2-5	TGTGCCAGCAGCCAAGAGGGTCGGCGGAAAGGCGGCGAGACCCAGTACTTC	CASSQEGRRKGGETQYF
TRBV15	few	TRBD1	TRBJ1-1	TGTGCCACCTTATTGGACAGGGTGGGTTTCGGGAACACTGAAGCTTTCTTT	CATLLDRVGFGNTEAFF
TRBV28	NA	TRBD2	TRBJ2-3	TGTGCCAGCAGTTATAAACCGGGACTAGCGGGCACAGATACGCAGTATTTT	CASSYKPGLAGTDTQYF
TRBV28	NA	NA	TRBJ2-5	TGTGCCAGCAAGGGGGCGGGGTACCAAGAGACCCAGTACTTC	CASKGAGYQETQYF
TRBV20-1	NA	TRBD2	TRBJ2-7	TGCAGTGCTAGCGGGACTAGCGGGGCCCTACCCTACGAGCAGTACTTC	CSASGTSGALPYEQYF
TRBV6-2/TRBV6-3	NA	TRBD1	TRBJ1-1	TGTGCCAGCGGTCCCCGGACAGGGGGCCTGAACACTGAAGCTTTCTTT	CASGPRTGGLNTEAFF
TRBV6-1	few	NA	TRBJ2-7	TGTGCCAGCAGTGCTAGCGAATCCTACGAGCAGTACTTC	CASSASESYEQYF
TRBV3-1	few	TRBD2	TRBJ2-2	TGTGCCAGCAGCCAACCAGGACTAGCGGAGAATCCGAACACCGGGGAGCTGTTTTTT	CASSQPGLAENPNTGELFF